These T cell receptor beta chains were read from a single sample in a study of CD8 T cells in ankylosing spondylitis. TCRdb re-called the 5' RACE reads with MiXCR, one entry per CDR3 protein. Among fewer than 650,000 distinct CDR3 sequences listed, roughly 12% were seen once. The sample was blood, either unsorted or a sorted T cell fraction (not recorded which). These receptors came from a male donor with ankylosing spondylitis. Both conserved end residues are part of each CDR3. D genes are given only for firm matches. For some rows the clone size is stated as once, few or many, or as a class when expanded; others skip it.

cdr3_nt cdr3_aa j_call clone_size v_call d_call
TGTGCCAGCAGCGCTCAGGGTACGGGGAACACTGAAGCTTTCTTT CASSAQGTGNTEAFF TRBJ1-1 many TRBV7-9 NA
TGCGCCAGCAGTGAGTCTGCTAGCGGGTTCTACAATGAGCAGTTCTTC CASSESASGFYNEQFF TRBJ2-1 NA TRBV10-1 TRBD2
TGCAGCGTTTATTGGGCCAGAAACACTGAAGCTTTCTTT CSVYWARNTEAFF TRBJ1-1 many TRBV29-1 NA
TGTGCCAGTAGATCCAGCCTAGCGAACACAGATACGCAGTATTTT CASRSSLANTDTQYF TRBJ2-3 NA TRBV19 NA
TGTGCCAGCAGTCGAAAGGAGGACTATGGCTACACCTTC CASSRKEDYGYTF TRBJ1-2 few TRBV6-1 NA
TGTGCCAGCAGTGAAAGAGTCCAGGGAACTTTCTTT CASSERVQGTFF TRBJ1-1 many TRBV14 NA
TGTGCCACCAGAGAAGGTAGCGCAACCAATGAGCAGTTCTTC CATREGSATNEQFF TRBJ2-1 many TRBV24-1 NA
TGCGCCAGCAGCTCCCCGGACAGGGATGAGCAGTTCTTC CASSSPDRDEQFF TRBJ2-1 few TRBV5-1 TRBD1
TGTGCCAGCAGGGCTAGCGGGACAGATACGCAGTATTTT CASRASGTDTQYF TRBJ2-3 many TRBV12-3/TRBV12-4 TRBD2
TGCAGTCCGCGGGGGGGGCTAGCGGGAGGCGAGCAGTACTTC CSPRGGLAGGEQYF TRBJ2-7 few TRBV20-1 TRBD2
TGTGCCAGCAGTCCCCGACGGGGTGCGGGCTATGGCTACACCTTC CASSPRRGAGYGYTF TRBJ1-2 few TRBV27 NA
TGCAGCTGCGCCGGGACAGGGATAGGTCGTGAGCAGTTCTTC CSCAGTGIGREQFF TRBJ2-1 few TRBV20-1 TRBD1
TGCAGTGCTAGAGTACCAGGGTTTTGGGACGAGCAGTACTTC CSARVPGFWDEQYF TRBJ2-7 NA TRBV20-1 NA
TGTGCCATCAGGGAGACTAGCGGGAGTATGATTGAGCAGTTCTTC CAIRETSGSMIEQFF TRBJ2-1 few TRBV10-3 TRBD2
TGTGCCAGCAGCACCCGGGAATACAATGAGCAGTTCTTC CASSTREYNEQFF TRBJ2-1 NA TRBV11-3 NA
TGCAGTGCTAGGGAGACTAGTTTACACGAGACCCAGTACTTC CSARETSLHETQYF TRBJ2-5 few TRBV20-1 NA
TGCGCCAGCAGCCAGGACAGGGAAGGGACCGGGGAGCTGTTTTTT CASSQDREGTGELFF TRBJ2-2 few TRBV5-1 TRBD1
TGTGCCAGCAGCTCTACTGAAAAACTGTTTTTT CASSSTEKLFF TRBJ1-4 many TRBV7-9 NA
TGTGCCAGCAGAAAGGGACTAGCGGGGAATGAGCAGTTCTTC CASRKGLAGNEQFF TRBJ2-1 NA TRBV27 TRBD2
TGTGCCACCGGTTCTACGGATCCGCAGTATTTT CATGSTDPQYF TRBJ2-3 few TRBV12-3/TRBV12-4 NA
TGCGCCAGCAGTGACCTCAGGGGGCTTGGGGGGGCCCAGTACTTC CASSDLRGLGGAQYF TRBJ2-5 NA TRBV10-1 NA
TGTGCCAGCAGCCTTGACAGGGGTATTGAGCAGTTCTTC CASSLDRGIEQFF TRBJ2-1 many TRBV7-7 TRBD1
TGCAGTGCTAGCAGCCCAGGGGGGACCCACTATGGCTACACCTTC CSASSPGGTHYGYTF TRBJ1-2 NA TRBV20-1 TRBD1
TGCAGTGCAAAGTCCCGGGACAGGGGTGCCACTGAAGCTTTCTTT CSAKSRDRGATEAFF TRBJ1-1 many TRBV20-1 TRBD1
TGCAGTGCTAGAGAAGGTGGGGGGAGGGTAACTGAAGCTTTCTTT CSAREGGGRVTEAFF TRBJ1-1 few TRBV20-1 NA
TGCAGCGCCGATAGACTAGCGGGAGGGCCGCACAATGAGCAGTTCTTC CSADRLAGGPHNEQFF TRBJ2-1 NA TRBV29-1 TRBD2
TGCGCCAGCAGCCGAGGACAGGGGAGGTACGAGCAGTACTTC CASSRGQGRYEQYF TRBJ2-7 NA TRBV5-1 TRBD1
TGCAGCGTTGAACCGACAGGGTTTGGCGGCTACACCTTC CSVEPTGFGGYTF TRBJ1-2 once TRBV29-1 TRBD1
TGCGCCAGCAGCGGACGGCCTAATGAAAAACTGTTTTTT CASSGRPNEKLFF TRBJ1-4 NA TRBV5-1 NA
TGTGCCAGTAGTATGGGACTAGCGGGAGTACCCTCGAATGAGCAGTTCTTC CASSMGLAGVPSNEQFF TRBJ2-1 few TRBV19 TRBD2
TGTGCCAGCAGTTTACGGGCCAGCCAGCGGGAAGCTTTCTTT CASSLRASQREAFF TRBJ1-1 NA TRBV12-3/TRBV12-4 NA
TGCGCCAGCGCCGGGACAGGGGGGTTCAATGAGCAGTTCTTC CASAGTGGFNEQFF TRBJ2-1 NA TRBV5-1 TRBD1
TGCAGTGCTGTCGTCCGGGACAGGGGCTACAATGAGCAGTTCTTC CSAVVRDRGYNEQFF TRBJ2-1 NA TRBV20-1 TRBD1
TGTGCCAGCTCACCGGCAGGCCGTGAGACCCAGTACTTC CASSPAGRETQYF TRBJ2-5 NA TRBV18 NA
TGCGCCAGCAGCACCGTAGCGGGAGAATCCTACAATGAGCAGTTCTTC CASSTVAGESYNEQFF TRBJ2-1 few TRBV5-1 TRBD2
TGTGCCAGCAGCCCCAGGCCATTCAATGAGCAGTTCTTC CASSPRPFNEQFF TRBJ2-1 few TRBV11-3 NA
TGTGCCAGCAGTTACCCAGGGGGGGTCTACGAGCAGTACTTC CASSYPGGVYEQYF TRBJ2-7 few TRBV6-5 NA
TGTGCCACCAGTGCCAGACTAGGAGATACGCAGTATTTT CATSARLGDTQYF TRBJ2-3 few TRBV24-1 NA
TGTGCCAGCAGCGTGGGACTAGCGTCGGGAGATACGCAGTATTTT CASSVGLASGDTQYF TRBJ2-3 NA TRBV7-2 TRBD2
TGTGCCAGCAGCTTCCGGGAGGCCACCGGGGAGCTGTTTTTT CASSFREATGELFF TRBJ2-2 NA TRBV7-9 TRBD2
TGTGCCAGCAGCTTAGATCTCGAGGAGACCCAGTACTTC CASSLDLEETQYF TRBJ2-5 few TRBV11-3 NA
TGTGCCAGCAGCCAACCCTACGCAGACAGCTCTGGGGCCAACGTCCTGACTTTC CASSQPYADSSGANVLTF TRBJ2-6 NA TRBV14 NA
TGTGCCAGCAGAGAACCGGGACAGGGAACCTACGAGCAGTACTTC CASREPGQGTYEQYF TRBJ2-7 few TRBV28 TRBD1
TGTGCCAGCAGCGTAGGACAGGCCCCCTACGAGCAGTACTTC CASSVGQAPYEQYF TRBJ2-7 NA TRBV9 NA
TGCAGCCTGGGGGGTGGGGCTCCTATGAGCAATCAGCCCCAGCATTTT CSLGGGAPMSNQPQHF TRBJ1-5 few TRBV29-1 NA
TGTGCCAGCAGCTTAATGCGTCATGATACGCAGTATTTT CASSLMRHDTQYF TRBJ2-3 NA TRBV7-6 NA
TGTGCCACCAGCGAGACAGGGGTGGAGACTGAAGCTTTCTTT CATSETGVETEAFF TRBJ1-1 many TRBV24-1 TRBD1
TGTGCCACCAGTCCCCCACTGGAGGGGGGAAGGAATGAGCAGTTCTTC CATSPPLEGGRNEQFF TRBJ2-1 NA TRBV24-1 NA
TGTGCCAGCAGCATACAAGGACGGGATGAGCAGTTCTTC CASSIQGRDEQFF TRBJ2-1 few TRBV5-5 NA
TGTGCTAGTGGTTTACGCGGGATTGAGCAGTTCTTC CASGLRGIEQFF TRBJ2-1 few TRBV12-5 NA
TGCAGCGTTCGGGCCGGGGAGCTGTTTTTT CSVRAGELFF TRBJ2-2 many TRBV29-1 NA
TGTGCCAGCAGTGAAGGGGCGTCAAATAAGCAGTTCTTC CASSEGASNKQFF TRBJ2-1 NA TRBV2 NA
TGTGCCAGCAGTTTAGGGACAGGGCAACCCTACAATGAGCAGTTCTTC CASSLGTGQPYNEQFF TRBJ2-1 many TRBV12-3/TRBV12-4 TRBD1
TGTGCCAGCAGTGACTACCAAGAGACCCAGTACTTC CASSDYQETQYF TRBJ2-5 few TRBV25-1 NA
TGCGCCAGCAGTACGGCAGGGGGGTTCCTGCAAGAGACCCAGTACTTC CASSTAGGFLQETQYF TRBJ2-5 few TRBV5-1 NA